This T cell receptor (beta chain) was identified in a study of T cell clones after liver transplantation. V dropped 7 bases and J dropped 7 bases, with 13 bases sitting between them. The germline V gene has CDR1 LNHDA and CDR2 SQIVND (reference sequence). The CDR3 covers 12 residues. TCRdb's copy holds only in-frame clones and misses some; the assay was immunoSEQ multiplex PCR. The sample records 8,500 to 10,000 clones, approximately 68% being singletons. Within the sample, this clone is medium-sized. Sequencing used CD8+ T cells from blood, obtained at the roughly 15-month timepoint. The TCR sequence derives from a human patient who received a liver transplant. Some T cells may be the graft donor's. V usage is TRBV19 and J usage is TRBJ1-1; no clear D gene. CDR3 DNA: TGTGCCAGTACCAACCTCTTTCTTGAAGCTTTCTTT. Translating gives CASTNLFLEAFF.